This record covers a single T cell receptor (beta chain). The sample comes from a study of T cell responses to AZD1222 COVID-19 vaccine. Repertoires were generated with immunoSEQ multiplex PCR, while TCRdb's copy carries only in-frame clones and drops some. The sample yields about 150,000 clones, about nine tenths seen once. Germline CDR1 is SGHAT and CDR2 is FQDESV (reference sequence). The CDR3 extends over 15 amino acids. The J segment lost 6 bases and the V segment lost 5 bases, leaving 10 bases of the junction unmatched. This rearrangement joins TRBV11-1 to TRBJ2-1; 7 positions match TRBD2. This TCR was sampled from an adult in good health. Material: peripheral blood, obtained on day 0 of AZD1222 vaccination. The CDR3 DNA is TGTGCCAGCAGCCTCGAGGGAGGGAGGTCCAATGAGCAGTTCTTC. This encodes CASSLEGGRSNEQFF.